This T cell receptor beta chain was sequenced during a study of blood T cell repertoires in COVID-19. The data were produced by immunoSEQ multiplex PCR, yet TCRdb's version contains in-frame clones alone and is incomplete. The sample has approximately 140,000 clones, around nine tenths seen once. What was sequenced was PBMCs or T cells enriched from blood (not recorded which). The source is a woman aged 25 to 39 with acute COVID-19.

Here the CDR3 DNA reads TGTGCCAGCAGTTTTATGGGCATTCAAGGGGAAAATCAGCCCCAGCATTTT. Its translation: CASSFMGIQGENQPQHF. The chain couples TRBV27 to TRBJ1-5, with TRBD1 as a possible D gene (5 bases). V lost 3 bases and J 4 bases, leaving 19 bases between the germline ends. The length of the CDR3 is 17 residues. Germline assignment: CDR1 MNHEY and CDR2 SMNVEV (reference sequence).